This passage covers 7 T cell receptor beta chains from one sample sequenced in a study of T cell repertoires in cytomegalovirus infection. MiXCR, applied by TCRdb to the reads, yields one record per CDR3 protein. The profile shows fewer than 950,000 distinct CDR3 sequences, 30% to 35% of them singletons. The antigens for these receptors are not known. Here the sequenced sample was cultured CD8+ T cells from PBMCs, taken from culture after CMV antigen stimulation. Source of these receptors: a human donor in good health (CMV status not recorded). Some clones in this sample may be carry-over from other donors' samples.

V gene TRBV20-1 combines with J gene TRBJ2-2; 7 positions match TRBD1. V dropped 4 bases and J dropped 4; count of bases not matched to a gene: 12. The CDR3 covers 16 residues. In germline, CDR1 is DFQATT, CDR2 SNEGSKA (reference sequence). DNA for the CDR3: TGCAGTGCTATGAGGCCGGGACAGACCGCCACCGGGGAGCTGTTTTTT. It is translated as CSAMRPGQTATGELFF.

CDR3 in amino acids: CASRVLQGPSTDTQYF. The CDR3 DNA reads TGTGCCAGCAGAGTCCTGCAGGGACCGAGCACAGATACGCAGTATTTT. J is TRBJ2-3 and V is TRBV5-5, with D perhaps TRBD1 or TRBD2 (5 bases each). Trimming left V 5 bases short and J 0 bases short, with 16 bases between. This CDR3 spans 16 amino acids. Germline loops: CDR1 SGHKS, CDR2 YYEKEE (reference sequence).

The V gene is TRBV12-5, the J gene TRBJ2-1; unclear D gene. The CDR3 is 15 amino acids. Germline CDR1 reads LGHNT; CDR2 reads FRNRAP. Trimming cost V 7 bases and J 9 bases, with 22 bases left between them. CDR3 sequence: CASAPGVAWAFEQFF. In DNA, the CDR3 is TGTGCTAGTGCCCCGGGCGTGGCGTGGGCATTTGAGCAGTTCTTC.

CDR3 in DNA: TGTGCCAGCAGCTTGGGGCCCCCTCGGGGGCACCTGAACACTGAAGCTTTCTTT. It is translated as CASSLGPPRGHLNTEAFF. This chain joins TRBV7-9 and TRBJ1-1; possibly TRBD1 for D (6 bases). The germline gives CDR1 SEHNR, CDR2 FQNEAQ (reference sequence). The CDR3 runs 18 residues. V lost 3 bases, J lost 0 bases, and 20 bases lay in between.

The CDR3 DNA reads as TGTGCCAGCAGCTTGGCAAAGGACAAGAGTTACAATGAGCAGTTCTTC. Translating gives CASSLAKDKSYNEQFF. The V and J genes are TRBV5-6 and TRBJ2-1; D is possibly TRBD1 (5 bases). This CDR3 comprises 16 residues. Germline assignment: CDR1 SGHDT and CDR2 YYEEEE. Trimming removed 0 bases at V and 4 bases at J, with 14 bases between.

This chain joins TRBV7-2 and TRBJ2-3, with a possible D match to TRBD2 (5 bases). The CDR3 runs 16 residues. Germline V gene lookup returns CDR1 SGHTA and CDR2 FQGNSA. The ends were cut back, 1 base at V and 0 bases at J, with 11 bases in the middle. CDR3 sequence reads: CASSLGSSQSTDTQYF. The CDR3 DNA is TGTGCCAGCAGCTTAGGGTCTAGCCAAAGCACAGATACGCAGTATTTT. The entire variable domain, with the rest obtained from reference TRBV7-2 and TRBJ2-3, is as follows: GAGVSQSPSNKVTEKGKDVELRCDPISGHTALYWYRQSLGQGLEFLIYFQGNSAPDKSGLPSDRFSAERTGGSVSTLTIQRTQQEDSAVYLCASSLGSSQSTDTQYFGPGTRLTVL.

CDR3 bases: TGCGCCAGTACCCCCGGGGGGTCCTCCTACGAGCAGTACTTC. Translation gives CASTPGGSSYEQYF. This chain joins TRBV10-2 and TRBJ2-7, with TRBD2 identical over 7 bases. Germline V gene lookup returns CDR1 WSHSY and CDR2 SAAADI. This CDR3 is built from 14 residues. J gave up 0 bases and V 9 bases, and 8 bases lay outside the gene matches.